A single sample gave rise to the 13 T cell receptor beta chains below, sequenced in a study of cytomegalovirus exposure and HLA in healthy donors. The PCR used 60 Vbeta and 13 Jbeta primers. Clones were sequenced by immunoSEQ multiplex PCR, and TCRdb holds only the in-frame ones, with some missing. The sample lists 85,000 to 100,000 clones; around 83% were seen once. The sequenced sample was PBMCs. The receptors originated from a female donor in good health and CMV-seropositive.

CDR3 nucleotides: TGCGCCAGCAGCTGGACGGGGGAGGGCTACAATGAGCAGTTCTTC. Protein product: CASSWTGEGYNEQFF. The V and J genes are TRBV5-1 and TRBJ2-1; 7 nucleotides agree with TRBD2. Trimming removed 3 bases from V and 3 bases from J; junction bases left unmatched: 6. Germline V CDR1 and CDR2: SGHRS, YFSETQ. This CDR3 contains 15 residues. Full variable domain (remainder filled in from reference TRBV5-1 and TRBJ2-1): KAGVTQTPRYLIKTRGQQVTLSCSPISGHRSVSWYQQTPGQGLQFLFEYFSETQRNKGNFPGRFSGRQFSNSRSEMNVSTLELGDSALYLCASSWTGEGYNEQFFGPGTRLTVL.

This sequence joins TRBV9 and TRBJ1-1, with 8 bases lining up with TRBD1. CDR3 length equals 14 residues. Germline trimming cut 4 bases from V and 7 bases from J; bases unmatched to any gene: 9. Germline V gene sequence: CDR1 SGDLS, CDR2 YYNGEE. The CDR3 loop reads CASSPRDRPDEAFF. Written as DNA, the CDR3 is TGTGCCAGCAGCCCTCGGGACAGGCCAGATGAAGCTTTCTTT.

V usage is TRBV18 and J usage is TRBJ2-3, with 11 nucleotides matching TRBD2. V lost 2 bases, J lost 3 bases, and 7 bases stayed unmatched. The CDR3 sequence is 17 residues long. Per germline, CDR1 KGHSH and CDR2 LQKENI. The CDR3 DNA follows: TGTGCCAGCTCACCAGGGACTAGCGGAAAGGGGACAGATACGCAGTATTTT. Translating it yields CASSPGTSGKGTDTQYF.

This chain connects TRBV5-1 to TRBJ1-6; 10 nucleotides line up with TRBD1. From germline, CDR1 is SGHRS and CDR2 YFSETQ. Trimming cost V 4 bases and J 11 bases; bases outside gene matches: 6. The CDR3 is 14 residues long. The CDR3 loop is CASSTDRGPPPLHF. The CDR3 coding sequence is TGCGCCAGCAGCACAGACAGGGGGCCACCACCCCTCCACTTT.

The rearrangement uses TRBV23-1 and TRBJ1-1, with 7 bases fitting TRBD1. TRBV23-1 is reported as an ORF; its role is uncertain. The CDR3 totals 15 residues. V was pared by 3 bases and J by 6 bases, with 10 bases of the junction left unmatched. The chain's CDR3 is CASSQVRDRVPEAFF. The CDR3 DNA reads TGCGCCAGCAGTCAGGTCCGAGACAGGGTGCCTGAAGCTTTCTTT.

The chain joins TRBV2 to TRBJ1-2; TRBD1 aligns across 8 bases. Germline CDR1 and CDR2: SNHLY and FYNNEI. The CDR3 sequence is 16 residues long. With V trimmed by 10 bases and J by 0 bases, 13 bases remained unmatched. The CDR3 reads CAMLLRTGRANYGYTF. CDR3 bases: TGTGCCATGCTTCTAAGGACAGGGAGGGCTAACTATGGCTACACCTTC.

The DNA of the CDR3 is TGTGCCAGTAGTCCAGGTAGAGATGGCTACACCTTC. Translating it yields CASSPGRDGYTF. The gene calls are TRBV19 and TRBJ1-2; D gene unclear. Trimming cost V 5 bases and J 6 bases, with 10 bases left between them. The CDR3 is 12 amino acids. CDR1 LNHDA and CDR2 SQIVND come from the germline V gene (reference sequence). The complete variable domain, with remaining parts taken from reference TRBV19 and TRBJ1-2, reads DGGITQSPKYLFRKEGQNVTLSCEQNLNHDAMYWYRQDPGQGLRLIYYSQIVNDFQKGDIAEGYSVSREKKESFPLTVTSAQKNPTAFYLCASSPGRDGYTFGSGTRLTVV.

This chain links TRBV4-1 with TRBJ1-5, with 8 bases lining up with TRBD1. After removal of 4 bases from V and 7 bases from J, the junction contained 6 bases not matched to a gene. Per the germline V gene, CDR1 is MGHRA and CDR2 is YSYEKL. The CDR3 consists of 14 residues. The CDR3: CASSRTGLGQPQHF. In DNA form, the CDR3 reads TGCGCCAGCAGCCGGACAGGGCTAGGACAGCCCCAGCATTTT.

V and J are TRBV5-1 and TRBJ2-1, with a weak D call TRBD2 (5 bases). The CDR3 extends over 15 amino acids. Per germline, CDR1 SGHRS and CDR2 YFSETQ. Trimming left V 4 bases short and J 2 bases short, with 13 bases between. CDR3 amino acids: CASSQTSGTYNEQFF. CDR3 nucleotides: TGCGCCAGCAGCCAAACTAGTGGGACCTACAATGAGCAGTTCTTC.

This chain's CDR3 is CASSLTGYEQYF. The CDR3 DNA follows: TGTGCCAGCAGTTTGACAGGCTACGAGCAGTACTTC. The genes are TRBV27 and TRBJ2-7; weak D call: TRBD1 (6 bases). Germline loops: CDR1 MNHEY, CDR2 SMNVEV (reference sequence). The CDR3 contains 12 residues. V shed 3 bases and J shed 3 bases, with 6 bases lying between them.

A word on this clone: This sample also contains other DNA sequences that code for the same CDR3. The V gene is TRBV5-1, the J gene TRBJ1-2, with D possibly being TRBD1 (5 bases). V lost 0 bases, J lost 2 bases, and 20 bases lay in between. CDR1 is SGHRS and CDR2 is YFSETQ in the germline V gene. This CDR3 contains 18 residues. The CDR3 DNA is TGCGCCAGCAGCTTGGCCCCTCCCGGGCGGGGCGGCAACTATGGCTACACCTTC. It specifies CASSLAPPGRGGNYGYTF.

This chain joins TRBV2 and TRBJ2-1, with 7 nucleotides matching TRBD2. Germline lookup yields CDR1 SNHLY and CDR2 FYNNEI. Trimming cost V 4 bases and J 4 bases; bases outside gene matches: 7. The CDR3 is 15 amino acids. CDR3 loop: CASSAGGGLYNEQFF. CDR3 in DNA: TGTGCCAGCAGTGCTGGCGGGGGATTATACAATGAGCAGTTCTTC.

The genes are TRBV11-2 and TRBJ2-2; 7 bases are shared with TRBD2. Germline CDR1 reads SGHAT; CDR2 reads FQNNGV. CDR3 length: 16 amino acids. Losses at the gene ends were 2 bases for V and 2 bases for J; bases not matched to a gene: 5. The DNA of the CDR3 is TGTGCCAGCAGCTTATCCAGCGGGGAAAACACCGGGGAGCTGTTTTTT. The encoded protein is CASSLSSGENTGELFF. Drawing the rest from reference TRBV11-2 and TRBJ2-2, the complete variable domain is EAGVAQSPRYKIIEKRQSVAFWCNPISGHATLYWYQQILGQGPKLLIQFQNNGVVDDSQLPKDRFSAERLKGVDSTLKIQPAKLEDSAVYLCASSLSSGENTGELFFGEGSRLTVL.